Here is one T cell receptor (beta chain) with its context. The antigen remains undetermined. TCRdb called the RT-PCR reads again in MiXCR, with one record for every CDR3 protein. The table includes about 570,000 distinct CDR3 sequences, around 11% detected once. The V end was cut by 4 bases, the J end by 6 bases, with 13 bases between. CDR3 size: 13 residues. In germline, CDR1 is LGHDT, CDR2 YNNKEL (reference sequence). The sample is drawn from a study of response to subunit inactivated influenza vaccine. General observations from the study: Authors suggested seasonal influenza vaccinations each recruit few new T cells.

These data were also reused for a study on T cells expressing NK-cell markers. Turning to that study: 5'RACE template switching with UMIs produced the TCR beta cDNA. Cells sorted as CD3+CD56+NKG2C+, CD3+CD56+NKG2C- and CD3+CD56-NKG2C+ T cells supplied the TCR beta repertoires. With respect to HCMV, seven of the eight sequenced donors were seropositive, and one was seronegative. Within several experiments, an anti-gamma-delta TCR antibody kept the sorting limited to alpha-beta TCR T cells.

The starting material was PBMCs from blood, obtained on the day of vaccination. The J gene is TRBJ2-7, the V gene TRBV3-1, with D possibly matching TRBD2 (5 bases). The TCR sequence derives from a man aged 50 to 60 who received an inactivated influenza vaccine. The CDR3 loop is CASSPFDAGEQYF. CDR3 nucleotide sequence: TGTGCCAGCAGCCCGTTCGACGCGGGCGAGCAGTACTTC.